This T cell receptor beta chain was captured in a study of blood T cell repertoires in COVID-19. The ends were cut back, 5 bases at V and 6 bases at J, with 5 bases in the middle. The CDR3 totals 11 residues. Germline V gene sequence: CDR1 MNHEY, CDR2 SVGAGI. Data came from immunoSEQ multiplex PCR; TCRdb stores just in-frame clones and leaves some out. The data contain about 280,000 clones, roughly 87% of them seen just once; the ten biggest clones take up about an eighth. Sequencing input: peripheral blood. This receptor was identified in a human donor in a cohort sampled during active COVID-19. The chain couples TRBV6-5 to TRBJ1-5; D is undetermined. The CDR3 DNA sequence: TGTGCCAGCAGTACCGGTCAGCCCCAGCATTTT. Amino acids: CASSTGQPQHF.